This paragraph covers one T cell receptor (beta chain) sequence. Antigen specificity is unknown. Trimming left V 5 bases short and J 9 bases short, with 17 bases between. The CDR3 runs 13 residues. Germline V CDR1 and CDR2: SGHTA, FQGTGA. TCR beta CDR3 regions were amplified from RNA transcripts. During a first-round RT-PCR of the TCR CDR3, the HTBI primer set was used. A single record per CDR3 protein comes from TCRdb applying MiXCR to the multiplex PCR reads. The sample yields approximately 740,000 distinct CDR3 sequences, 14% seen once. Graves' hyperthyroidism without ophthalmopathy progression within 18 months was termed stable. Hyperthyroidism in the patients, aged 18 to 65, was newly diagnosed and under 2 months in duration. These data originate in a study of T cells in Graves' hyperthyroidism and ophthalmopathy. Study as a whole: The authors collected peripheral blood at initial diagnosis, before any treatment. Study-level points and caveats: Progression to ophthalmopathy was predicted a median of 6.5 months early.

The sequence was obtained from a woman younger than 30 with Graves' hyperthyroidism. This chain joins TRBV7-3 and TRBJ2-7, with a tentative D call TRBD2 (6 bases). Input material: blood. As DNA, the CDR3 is TGTGCCAGCAGCCCCCACCGGGGGTTTGGGCAGTACTTC. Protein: CASSPHRGFGQYF.